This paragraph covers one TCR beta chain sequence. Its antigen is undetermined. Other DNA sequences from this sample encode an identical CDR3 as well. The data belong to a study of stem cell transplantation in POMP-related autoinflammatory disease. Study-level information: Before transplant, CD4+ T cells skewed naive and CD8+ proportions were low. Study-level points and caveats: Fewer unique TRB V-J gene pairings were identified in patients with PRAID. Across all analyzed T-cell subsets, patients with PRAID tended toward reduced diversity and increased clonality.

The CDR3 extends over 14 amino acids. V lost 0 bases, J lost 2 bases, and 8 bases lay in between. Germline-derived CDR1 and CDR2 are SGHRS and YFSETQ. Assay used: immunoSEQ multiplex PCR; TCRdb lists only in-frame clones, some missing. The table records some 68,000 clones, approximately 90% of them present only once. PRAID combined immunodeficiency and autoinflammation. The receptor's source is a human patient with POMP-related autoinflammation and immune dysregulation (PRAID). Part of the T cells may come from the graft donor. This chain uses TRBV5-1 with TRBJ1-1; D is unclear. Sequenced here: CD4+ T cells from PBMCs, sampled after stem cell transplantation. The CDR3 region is CASSLEGGNTEAFF. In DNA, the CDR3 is TGCGCCAGCAGCTTGGAAGGAGGCAACACTGAAGCTTTCTTT.